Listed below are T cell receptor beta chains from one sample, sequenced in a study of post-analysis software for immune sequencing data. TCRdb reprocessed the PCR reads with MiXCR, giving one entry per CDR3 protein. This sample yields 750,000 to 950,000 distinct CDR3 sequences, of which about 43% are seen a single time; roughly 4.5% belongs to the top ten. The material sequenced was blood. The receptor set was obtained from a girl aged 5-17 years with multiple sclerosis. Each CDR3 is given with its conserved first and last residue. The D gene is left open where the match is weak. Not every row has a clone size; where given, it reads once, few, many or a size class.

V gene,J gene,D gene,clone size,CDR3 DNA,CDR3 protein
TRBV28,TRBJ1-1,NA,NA,TGTGCCAGCAGTTCCTTCGAAAGGCGTCGGACTGAAGCTTTCTTT,CASSSFERRRTEAFF
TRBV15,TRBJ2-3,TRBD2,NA,TGTGCCACCGGATCGCGACCTTCGGGGGGGGCAGATACGCAGTATTTT,CATGSRPSGGADTQYF
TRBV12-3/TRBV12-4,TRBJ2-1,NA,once,TGTGCCAGCAGTCTGACTAGTACCCCGGTTTACAATGAGCAGTTCTTC,CASSLTSTPVYNEQFF
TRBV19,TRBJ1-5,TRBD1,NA,TGTGCCAGTAGCTCACAGGGGGCCCAGCCCCAGCATTTT,CASSSQGAQPQHF
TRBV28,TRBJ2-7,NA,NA,TGTGCCAGCAGGCGTAACAGGGAGTACGAGCAGTACTTC,CASRRNREYEQYF
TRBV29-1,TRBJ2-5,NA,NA,TGCAGCGCAAGCCGTGACAGGAGAGCCGAGACCCAGTACTTC,CSASRDRRAETQYF
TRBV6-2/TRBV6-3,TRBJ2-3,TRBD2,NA,TGTGCCAGCAGTTACTCAGTTCATGCGGGAGGAAAGACAGATACGCAGTATTTT,CASSYSVHAGGKTDTQYF
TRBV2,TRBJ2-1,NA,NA,TGTGCCAGCAGCAAAGCCCAGGGGTCCCGTACGAATGAGCAGTTCTTC,CASSKAQGSRTNEQFF
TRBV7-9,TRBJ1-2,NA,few,TGTGCCAGCAGTACGACAGACGGTGGGCACTATGGCTACACCTTC,CASSTTDGGHYGYTF
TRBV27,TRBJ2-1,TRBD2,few,TGTGCCAGCAGTTTAGGAGTTGGACTAGCGAGTAGCAATGAGCAGTTCTTC,CASSLGVGLASSNEQFF
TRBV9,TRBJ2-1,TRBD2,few,TGTGCCAGCAGCGGCCCGGTTAGCGGGAGCAGCAATGAGCAGTTCTTC,CASSGPVSGSSNEQFF
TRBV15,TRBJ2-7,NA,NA,TGTGCCACCAGCCCCCGAGGACTGGCGGGGTACGAGCAGTACTTC,CATSPRGLAGYEQYF
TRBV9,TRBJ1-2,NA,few,TGTGCCAGCGCTCGGGACATCTCTTGGGACTATGGCTACACCTTC,CASARDISWDYGYTF
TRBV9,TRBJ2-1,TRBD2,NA,TGTGCCAGCAGCCTTAGACCGGGACTAGCGGGAGGCATCGGCCCTTTCTATGAGCAGTTCTTC,CASSLRPGLAGGIGPFYEQFF
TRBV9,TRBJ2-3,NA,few,TGTGCCAGCAGCGTAGGGAAGGTTACAGATACGCAGTATTTT,CASSVGKVTDTQYF
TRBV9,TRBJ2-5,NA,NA,TGTGCCAGCAGCCCCCTGGGGGGGCGTGGGACCCAGTACTTC,CASSPLGGRGTQYF
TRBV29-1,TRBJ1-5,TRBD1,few,TGCAGCGTCGGGACAGGGACTAATCAGCCCCAGCATTTT,CSVGTGTNQPQHF
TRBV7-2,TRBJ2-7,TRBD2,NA,TGTGCCAGCAGCACCGGACTAGCGGGAGAGGACGAGCAGTACTTC,CASSTGLAGEDEQYF
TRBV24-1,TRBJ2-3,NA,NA,TGTGCCACCAGTGAACAGGGCGGCTCAGATACGCAGTATTTT,CATSEQGGSDTQYF
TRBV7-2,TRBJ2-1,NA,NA,TGTGCCAGCAGCTTAGGGGGCGGCAGGGTGGATGAGCAGTTCTTC,CASSLGGGRVDEQFF
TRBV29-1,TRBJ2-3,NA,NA,TGCAGCGGTACCCACCGGGCCACAGATACGCAGTATTTT,CSGTHRATDTQYF
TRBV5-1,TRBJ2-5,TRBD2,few,TGCGCCAGCAGCAGTATAGCGGGAGAAGAGACCCAGTACTTC,CASSSIAGEETQYF
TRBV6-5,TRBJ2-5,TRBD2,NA,TGTGCCAGCAGTTCCTCTAGCGGGAGACGAGAGACCCAGTACTTC,CASSSSSGRRETQYF